This TCR beta chain stems from a study of cytomegalovirus exposure and HLA in healthy donors. The sample holds one count of this clone. PCR employed 60 Vbeta and 13 Jbeta primers. Method: immunoSEQ multiplex PCR; TCRdb's copy keeps in-frame clones and lacks some. This table has 120,000 or so clones, around four fifths appearing once. Between the trimmed V and J ends, which lost 3 bases and 5 bases, there was a span of 13 bases. This CDR3 has 13 amino acids. Germline V gene data show CDR1 as GTSNPN and CDR2 as SVGIG (reference sequence). The chain couples TRBV30 to TRBJ1-1, with D unresolved. This receptor was obtained from a man under 40 in good health and CMV-seropositive. Sequencing input: PBMCs. This CDR3 reads CAWRPTEITEAFF. In DNA, the CDR3 is TGTGCCTGGAGGCCCACCGAGATAACTGAAGCTTTCTTT.